This T cell receptor beta chain stems from a study of glioma-infiltrating T cells after dendritic cell vaccination. Background on the study: Dendritic cell vaccine was injected intradermally three times, biweekly.

The time point denotes: after dendritic cell vaccination, including at tumor progression/relapse. All glioblastoma patients lacked an isocitrate dehydrogenase mutation. Primers: 60 V beta forward and 13 J beta reverse. Sequenced by immunoSEQ multiplex PCR; TCRdb stores in-frame clones only, minus some. The sample has about 24,000 clones, around 92% seen once; the top ten hold over 2.5%. Germline V gene lookup returns CDR1 LNHNV and CDR2 YYDKDF (reference sequence). This CDR3 spans 14 amino acids. The germline V and J ends were trimmed by 11 bases and 3 bases, with 14 bases remaining between them. This receptor was identified in a human donor with glioblastoma. This chain links TRBV15 with TRBJ2-6, with TRBD2 as a possible D gene (6 bases). The sample in question was blood, obtained after dendritic cell vaccination. The CDR3 region has the DNA TGTGCCTCAGGAGGCGGGGATGGGGCCAACGTCCTGACTTTC. Its protein product is CASGGGDGANVLTF.